The T cell receptor beta chain described here comes from a study of T cells expressing NK-cell markers. Germline loops: CDR1 SGHTA, CDR2 FQGNSA. The CDR3 is 13 residues long. Each CDR3 protein gets one entry in TCRdb, which reprocessed the 5' RACE reads and gives no DNA. The sample totals more than 250,000 distinct CDR3 sequences. The sequenced sample was blood T cells: a sorted CD56 or NKG2C T cell subset, CD4+ or CD8+ T cells, or bulk PBMC T cells (not recorded which). This chain uses TRBV7-2 with TRBJ2-1; TCRdb's D call of TRBD2 is untestable without DNA. This sequence was found in a young man in good health. CDR3: CASSPVGGNEQFF.